Included here is one T cell receptor (beta chain) sequence, with context. Its antigen is unidentified. This sample is drawn from a study of T cell repertoires in cytomegalovirus infection. Across the whole study: Public TCR beta signatures marked donors with CMV infection and the matching HLA. Study-level results: Adding up the frequency of public TCR beta families identified people who carried CMV plus the relevant HLA. Predominance within the ex vivo response was attributable to HLA-C-restricted CMV-specific TCR beta clonotypes.

TCRdb analysed the reads with MiXCR anew, one entry per CDR3 protein. The table lists around 430,000 distinct CDR3 sequences, under 45% of them singletons. The sequence came from a human donor in good health (CMV status not recorded). Some clones in this sample may be carry-over from other donors' samples. The sequenced sample was cultured PBMCs, obtained from culture after CMV antigen stimulation.

The CDR3 nucleotides are TGTGCCAGCAGTAGCGGCTACAATGAGCAGTTCTTC. Translated, it gives CASSSGYNEQFF. V usage is TRBV12-3 or TRBV12-4 and J usage is TRBJ2-1; a possible D gene is TRBD2 (5 bases). Trimming shortened V by 5 bases and J by 3 bases, and 5 bases separated the two germline ends. This CDR3 region has 12 residues.